These 3 T cell receptor delta chains originate from one sample sequenced in a study of Vδ1+ human thymocytes. Extracted RNA was reverse transcribed into cDNA. Pooled V-gene forward primers with one constant-region reverse primer generated the CDR3 amplicons by multiplex PCR. TCRdb redid clone calling on the multiplex PCR reads using CATT. Here the sample spans about 27,000 delta-chain clones, about 29% being singletons. Whole-study results and caveats: Thymic TRG and TRD repertoires appeared highly polyclonal.

For these receptors, no antigen is known. The sequencing input was Vdelta1+ gamma-delta thymocytes from the thymus. The subset: FACS-sorted CD3+ TCRalphabeta- TCRVdelta1+ TCRVdelta2- thymocytes. These TCRs come from a boy under two years old who had congenital heart surgery.

This clone was picked up a small number of times. The sample has other DNA sequences that encode this CDR3 too. The V and J genes are TRDV1 and TRDJ1, with 7 bases fitting TRDD3. V shed 6 bases and J 3 bases; nucleotides not matched to a gene: 22. Germline V CDR1 and CDR2: TSWWSYY, QGS. CDR3 length equals 19 residues. CDR3 loop: CALGSLPARGGSEADKLIF. The DNA of the CDR3 is TGTGCTCTTGGAAGCCTCCCAGCCAGGGGGGGATCGGAGGCCGATAAACTCATCTTT.

A word on this clone: Other DNA sequences from this sample encode an identical CDR3 as well. The chain carries TRDV1 and TRDJ1; D is possibly TRDD3 (6 bases). Germline V gene data show CDR1 as TSWWSYY and CDR2 as QGS. The CDR3 is 17 amino acids. Trimming left V 3 bases short and J 5 bases short, with 22 bases between. CDR3 nucleotide sequence: TGTGCTCTTGGGGAGCCCGGCACTGGGTACGGGGAGGATAAACTCATCTTT. Translating gives CALGEPGTGYGEDKLIF.

V and J are TRDV1 and TRDJ1, with 7 bases matching TRDD3. CDR1 and CDR2 (germline): TSWWSYY, QGS. There are 23 residues in the CDR3. V dropped 2 bases and J dropped 2; count of bases not matched to a gene: 29. DNA of the CDR3: TGTGCTCTTGGGGAAGGTCGAACACACTCCACTTACTGGGGATGGGGGGCGACCGATAAACTCATCTTT. Translation gives CALGEGRTHSTYWGWGATDKLIF.